The following is a TCR beta chain sequence with its context. Its antigen is unknown. The data were obtained in a study of cytomegalovirus exposure and HLA in healthy donors. Overall study: Unique TCRs numbering around 80 million, obtained from HLA-typed donors, made up an early data release. Whole-study findings and limits: Earlier results showed most TCR beta V segments being productive about 87% or about 30% of the time. The authors later found HLA-associated TCR beta chains more clonally expanded than equally common others.

The length of the CDR3 is 14 residues. Trimming left V 4 bases short and J 0 bases short, with 6 bases between. Germline V CDR1 and CDR2: MGHDK, SYGVNS. Primers for the PCR totalled 60 Vbeta and 13 Jbeta. The data were produced by immunoSEQ multiplex PCR, yet TCRdb's version contains in-frame clones alone and is incomplete. The sample records about 94,000 clones, roughly 77% being singletons. Source material: PBMCs. This chain links TRBV25-1 with TRBJ2-2; D is unclear. This receptor was identified in a human donor in good health. The CDR3 bases are TGTGCCAGCAGTGCTCAGACGAACACCGGGGAGCTGTTTTTT. This sequence encodes CASSAQTNTGELFF.